This T cell receptor beta chain emerged from a study of blood T cell repertoires in COVID-19. Produced via immunoSEQ multiplex PCR; TCRdb's table is partial and in-frame only. The data show approximately 490,000 clones, 70% to 90% seen once. This clone was counted between two and nine times. Participant reports of clinical history set cohort assignment. The sequencing input was PBMCs or T cells enriched from blood (not recorded which). This sequence was found in a woman between 55 and 75 years old who had recovered from COVID-19.

CDR3 sequence reads: CASSVAGRGPEKLFF. As DNA, the CDR3 is TGTGCCAGCAGCGTAGCTGGAAGGGGCCCCGAAAAACTGTTTTTT. The J gene is TRBJ1-4, the V gene TRBV9; possibly TRBD1 for D (5 bases). Germline loops: CDR1 SGDLS, CDR2 YYNGEE. CDR3 length equals 15 residues. V was clipped by 0 bases and J by 8 bases, with 14 bases between them.